This T cell receptor beta chain was captured in a study of regulatory T cells in long-lasting Graves disease. Combining iRepertoire HTBI primers with Arm-PCR of CDR3 regions, the authors built TCR beta libraries. One entry per CDR3 protein results from TCRdb running MiXCR on the multiplex PCR reads. The table shows about 470,000 distinct CDR3 sequences, with less than 25% occurring only once. Study results and limitations: Segments TRBV28, TRBJ1-2 and TRBJ2-5 showed preferential usage in persistent disease.

A few counts support this clonotype. Its specificity is not known. Time point given: persistent/refractory GD, antithyroid drugs over 5 years with positive TRAb. PBMC-derived RNA was used for the TCR library. All patients originated from an endocrinology department located in Xi'an, China. Germline CDR1 reads DFQATT; CDR2 reads SNEGSKA (reference sequence). This CDR3 contains 15 residues. The V gene lost 6 bases and the J gene lost 1 base, with 18 bases spanning the gap. The gene calls are TRBV20-1 and TRBJ1-1; D possibly corresponds to TRBD1 (5 bases). The receptor was isolated from a female donor with Graves disease. The sequencing used peripheral blood mononuclear cells (PBMCs), collected when the disease was refractory, from a patient treated with antithyroid drugs. The chain's CDR3 is CSATGLGGTNTEAFF. The CDR3 nucleotides are TGCAGTGCCACGGGTCTCGGGGGGACGAACACTGAAGCTTTCTTT.